The present T cell receptor beta chain was sequenced within a study of T cells in Graves' hyperthyroidism and ophthalmopathy. Looking at the study overall: Any treatment followed the collection of peripheral blood at initial diagnosis. General observations from the study: Most thyroid clonotypes expanded above 0.001 appeared in blood too.

Germline-derived CDR1 and CDR2 are MNHEY and SMNVEV (reference sequence). The CDR3 runs 17 residues. V lost 6 bases and J lost 3; bases outside the gene matches: 12. Each patient was aged 18 to 65 and had newly diagnosed hyperthyroidism of under 2 months' duration. RNA transcripts gave rise to amplified TCR beta CDR3 regions. Carried out on the TCR CDR3, a first-round RT-PCR used the HTBI primer set. One entry per CDR3 protein results from TCRdb running MiXCR on the multiplex PCR reads. The sample has under 550,000 distinct CDR3 sequences, about an eighth seen once. This clonotype appeared many times. What it binds is unknown.

The chain is built from TRBV27 and TRBJ2-2; 8 bases align to TRBD1. This TCR derives from a woman under 30 with Graves' hyperthyroidism. Sequenced: blood. This CDR3 reads CASRPFSTGVDTGELFF. For the CDR3, the DNA is TGTGCCAGCAGACCTTTTTCGACAGGGGTGGACACCGGGGAGCTGTTTTTT.